Presented here are 4 T cell receptor beta chains from one specimen sequenced in a study of T cell repertoires in cytomegalovirus infection. TCRdb recomputed calls from the reads with MiXCR, one row per CDR3 protein. Altogether hundreds of thousands of distinct CDR3 sequences are present, roughly a third being singletons, with the ten largest covering about a sixth. These TCRs are of unknown antigen specificity. The sample in question was cultured PBMCs, obtained from culture after CMV antigen stimulation. The receptor set was obtained from a human donor in good health (CMV status not recorded). Some clones in this sample may be carry-over from other donors' samples.

The chain carries TRBV7-2 and TRBJ1-6, with a tentative D call TRBD1 (6 bases). The CDR3 is 13 residues long. The germline gives CDR1 SGHTA, CDR2 FQGNSA. V was trimmed by 6 bases and J by 7 bases, leaving 10 bases between them. The DNA for the CDR3 is TGTGCCAGCAGAACAGGGTGGAATTCACCCCTCCACTTT. Protein sequence: CASRTGWNSPLHF.

Details on this clonotype: A much bigger clone sits one base away, suggesting this may be a read error. This sequence joins TRBV7-2 and TRBJ2-7; D unclear. This CDR3 has 12 amino acids. The germline V gene has CDR1 SGHTA and CDR2 FQGNSA. CDR3 DNA sequence: TGTGCCAGCAGCTTAGGAAACTACGAGAAGTACTTC. Encoded protein: CASSLGNYEKYF.

The chain combines TRBV7-2 with TRBJ1-4; D is undetermined. Trimming took off 6 bases at V and 8 bases at J, with 13 bases between the two ends. Germline CDR1 reads SGHTA; CDR2 reads FQGNSA. The CDR3 runs to 13 residues. The chain's CDR3 is CASSPPSSEKLFF. CDR3 nucleotide sequence: TGTGCCAGCAGTCCTCCCTCATCAGAAAAACTGTTTTTT.

The CDR3 region is CSAREGLRGNEQFF. The CDR3 bases are TGCAGTGCTAGGGAAGGACTTAGGGGGAATGAGCAGTTCTTC. The chain links TRBV20-1 to TRBJ2-1; maybe TRBD1 (6 bases). Germline CDR1 and CDR2: DFQATT and SNEGSKA (reference sequence). The CDR3 loop spans 14 amino acids. With 3 bases removed from V and 7 bases from J, the gap between germline ends came to 16 bases.